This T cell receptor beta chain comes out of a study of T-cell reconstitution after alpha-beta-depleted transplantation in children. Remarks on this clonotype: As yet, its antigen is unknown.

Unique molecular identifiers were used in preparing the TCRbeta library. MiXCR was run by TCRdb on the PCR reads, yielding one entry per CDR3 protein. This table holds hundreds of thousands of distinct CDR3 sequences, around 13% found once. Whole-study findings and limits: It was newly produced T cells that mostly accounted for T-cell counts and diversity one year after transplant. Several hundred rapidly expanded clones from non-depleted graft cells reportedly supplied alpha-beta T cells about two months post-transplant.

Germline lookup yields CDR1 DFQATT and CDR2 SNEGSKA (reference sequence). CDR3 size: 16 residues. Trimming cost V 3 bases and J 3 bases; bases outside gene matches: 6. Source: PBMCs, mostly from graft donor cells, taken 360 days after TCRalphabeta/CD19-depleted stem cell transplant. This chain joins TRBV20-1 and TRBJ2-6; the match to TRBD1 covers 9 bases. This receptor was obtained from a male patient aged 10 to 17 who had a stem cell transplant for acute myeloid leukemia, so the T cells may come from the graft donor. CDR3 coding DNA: TGCAGTGCTAGGGGACAGGGTGGGGGTGGGGCCAACGTCCTGACTTTC. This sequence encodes CSARGQGGGGANVLTF.